This T cell receptor beta chain was retrieved from a study of blood T cell repertoires in COVID-19. Whole-study context: The study drew acute and convalescent COVID-19 samples from the United States, Italy and Spain. PBMCs, B-cell-depleted T cells, or T cells were the source of the cDNA or gDNA that made up the material.

Here immunoSEQ multiplex PCR was the method, and the copy in TCRdb shows in-frame clones only, minus some. The sample lists around 230,000 clones, about 86% occurring once. CDR3 length: 16 residues. The germline V gene has CDR1 KGHDR and CDR2 SFDVKD. Trimming removed 4 bases from V and 6 bases from J; junction bases left unmatched: 10. Specimen: peripheral blood. This sequence joins TRBV24-1 and TRBJ2-4, with 8 bases matching TRBD2. The TCR originated in a woman between 45 and 60 years old with acute or convalescent COVID-19. CDR3 coding DNA: TGTGCCACCAGTGACCAGGACGCGGGGGGAAGAAACATTCAGTACTTC. The encoded protein is CATSDQDAGGRNIQYF.